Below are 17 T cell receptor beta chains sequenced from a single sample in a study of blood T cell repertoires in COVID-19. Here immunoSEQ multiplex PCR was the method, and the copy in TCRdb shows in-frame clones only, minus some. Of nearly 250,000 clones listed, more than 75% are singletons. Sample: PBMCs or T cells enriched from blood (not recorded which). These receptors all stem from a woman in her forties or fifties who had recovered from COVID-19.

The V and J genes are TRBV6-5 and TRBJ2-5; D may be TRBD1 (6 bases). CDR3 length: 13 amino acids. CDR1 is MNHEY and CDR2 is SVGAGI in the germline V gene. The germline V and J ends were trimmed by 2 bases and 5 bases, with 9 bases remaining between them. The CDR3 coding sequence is TGTGCCAGCAGTTACGGGGGCCGGGAGACCCAGTACTTC. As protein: CASSYGGRETQYF.

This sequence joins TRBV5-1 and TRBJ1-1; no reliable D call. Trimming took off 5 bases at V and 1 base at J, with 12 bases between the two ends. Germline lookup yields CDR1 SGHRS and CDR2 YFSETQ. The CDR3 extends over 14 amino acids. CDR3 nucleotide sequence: TGCGCCAGCAGACGTGTCGGGGAGAACACTGAAGCTTTCTTT. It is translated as CASRRVGENTEAFF.

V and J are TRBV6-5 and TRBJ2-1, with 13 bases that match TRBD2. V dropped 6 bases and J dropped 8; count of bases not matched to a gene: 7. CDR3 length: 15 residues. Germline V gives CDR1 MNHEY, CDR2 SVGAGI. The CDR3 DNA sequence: TGTGCCAGCAGGCAACCGGGACTAGCGGGATATGAGCAGTTCTTC. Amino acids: CASRQPGLAGYEQFF.

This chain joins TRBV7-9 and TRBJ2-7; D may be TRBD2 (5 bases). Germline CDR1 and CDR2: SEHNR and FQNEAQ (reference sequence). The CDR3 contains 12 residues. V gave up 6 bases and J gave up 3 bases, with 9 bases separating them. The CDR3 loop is CASRTGVYEQYF. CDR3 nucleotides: TGTGCCAGCAGAACCGGGGTCTACGAGCAGTACTTC. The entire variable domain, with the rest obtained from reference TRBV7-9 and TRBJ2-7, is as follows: DTGVSQNPRHKITKRGQNVTFRCDPISEHNRLYWYRQTLGQGPEFLTYFQNEAQLEKSRLLSDRFSAERPKGSFSTLEIQRTEQGDSAMYLCASRTGVYEQYFGPGTRLTVT.

The CDR3 DNA is TGTGCCAGCAAGGAGGGAGGGCCTGTCAATGAGCAGTTCTTC. Translation gives CASKEGGPVNEQFF. The chain employs TRBV5-4 and TRBJ2-1; 7 bases fit TRBD2. The junction had 9 bases not matched to a gene; V was cut back by 6 bases and J by 6 bases. The CDR3 totals 14 residues. Looked up from germline, CDR1 is SGHNT and CDR2 is YYREEE (reference sequence).

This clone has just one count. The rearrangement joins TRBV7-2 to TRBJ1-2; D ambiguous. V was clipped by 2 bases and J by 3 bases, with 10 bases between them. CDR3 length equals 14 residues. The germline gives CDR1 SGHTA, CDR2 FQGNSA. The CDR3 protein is CASSLTAGDYGYTF. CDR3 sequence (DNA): TGTGCCAGCAGCTTAACAGCGGGAGACTATGGCTACACCTTC. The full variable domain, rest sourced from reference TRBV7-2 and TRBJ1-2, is GAGVSQSPSNKVTEKGKDVELRCDPISGHTALYWYRQSLGQGLEFLIYFQGNSAPDKSGLPSDRFSAERTGGSVSTLTIQRTQQEDSAVYLCASSLTAGDYGYTFGSGTRLTVV.

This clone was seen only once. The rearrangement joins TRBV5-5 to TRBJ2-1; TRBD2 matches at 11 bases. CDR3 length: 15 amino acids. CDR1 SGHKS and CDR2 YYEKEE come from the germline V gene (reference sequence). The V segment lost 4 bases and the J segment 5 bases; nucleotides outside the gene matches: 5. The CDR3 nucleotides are TGTGCCAGCAGCAACGGGACTAGCGGCAACAATGAGCAGTTCTTC. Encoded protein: CASSNGTSGNNEQFF.

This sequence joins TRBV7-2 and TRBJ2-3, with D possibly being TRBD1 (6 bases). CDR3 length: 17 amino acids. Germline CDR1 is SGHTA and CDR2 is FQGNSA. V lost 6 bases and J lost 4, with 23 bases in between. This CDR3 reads CASRFRTLRGPADTQYF. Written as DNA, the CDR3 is TGTGCCAGCAGATTTAGGACCCTCAGGGGACCGGCAGATACGCAGTATTTT.

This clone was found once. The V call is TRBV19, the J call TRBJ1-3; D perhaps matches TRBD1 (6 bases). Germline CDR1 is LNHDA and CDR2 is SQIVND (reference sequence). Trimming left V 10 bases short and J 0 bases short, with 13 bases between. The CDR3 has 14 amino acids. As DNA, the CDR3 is TGTGCCACCAGGGGCGCCGTCTCTGGAAACACCATATATTTT. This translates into CATRGAVSGNTIYF.

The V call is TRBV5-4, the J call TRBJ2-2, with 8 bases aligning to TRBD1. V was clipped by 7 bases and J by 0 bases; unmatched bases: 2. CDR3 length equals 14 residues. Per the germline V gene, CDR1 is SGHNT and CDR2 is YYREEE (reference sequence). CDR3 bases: TGTGCCAGCTCGGGACAGGCGAACACCGGGGAGCTGTTTTTT. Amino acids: CASSGQANTGELFF.

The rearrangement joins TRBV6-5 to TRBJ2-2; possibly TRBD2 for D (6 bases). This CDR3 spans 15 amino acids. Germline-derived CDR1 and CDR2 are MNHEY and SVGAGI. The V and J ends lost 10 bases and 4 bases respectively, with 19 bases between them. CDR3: CAIHVAGFGTGELFF. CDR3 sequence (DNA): TGTGCCATCCACGTGGCGGGATTCGGCACCGGGGAGCTGTTTTTT.

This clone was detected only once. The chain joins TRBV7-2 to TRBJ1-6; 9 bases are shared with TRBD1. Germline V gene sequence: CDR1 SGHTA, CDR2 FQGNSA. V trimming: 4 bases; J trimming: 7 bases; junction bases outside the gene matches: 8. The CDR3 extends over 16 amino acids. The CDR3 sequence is CASSSRTGTGNSPLHF. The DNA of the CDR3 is TGTGCCAGCAGCTCGAGGACCGGGACAGGGAATTCACCCCTCCACTTT.

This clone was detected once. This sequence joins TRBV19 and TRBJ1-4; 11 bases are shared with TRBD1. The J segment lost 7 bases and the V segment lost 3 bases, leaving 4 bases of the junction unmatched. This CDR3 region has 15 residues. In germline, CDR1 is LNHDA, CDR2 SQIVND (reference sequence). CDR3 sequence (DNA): TGTGCCAGTAGTATTTTCGGGACAGGGGGTGAAAAACTGTTTTTT. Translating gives CASSIFGTGGEKLFF.

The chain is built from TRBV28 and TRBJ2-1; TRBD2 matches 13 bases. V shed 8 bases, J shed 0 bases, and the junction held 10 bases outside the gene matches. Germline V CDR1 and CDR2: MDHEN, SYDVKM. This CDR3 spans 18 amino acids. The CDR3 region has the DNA TGTGCCAGCCAGACTAGCGGGAGGTTCGGGGGCTCCTACAATGAGCAGTTCTTC. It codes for CASQTSGRFGGSYNEQFF.

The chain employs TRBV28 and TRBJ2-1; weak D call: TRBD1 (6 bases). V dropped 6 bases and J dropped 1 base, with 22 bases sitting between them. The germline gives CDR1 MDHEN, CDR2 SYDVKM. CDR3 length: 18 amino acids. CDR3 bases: TGTGCCAGCAGCCCCTTAGGGGGAGAGAGAACGTCCTACAATGAGCAGTTCTTC. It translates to CASSPLGGERTSYNEQFF.

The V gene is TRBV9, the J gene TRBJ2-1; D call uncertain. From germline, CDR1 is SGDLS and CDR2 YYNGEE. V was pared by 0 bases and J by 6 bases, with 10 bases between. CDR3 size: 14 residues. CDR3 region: CASSVGLDSNEQFF. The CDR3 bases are TGTGCCAGCAGCGTAGGTCTAGATAGCAATGAGCAGTTCTTC.

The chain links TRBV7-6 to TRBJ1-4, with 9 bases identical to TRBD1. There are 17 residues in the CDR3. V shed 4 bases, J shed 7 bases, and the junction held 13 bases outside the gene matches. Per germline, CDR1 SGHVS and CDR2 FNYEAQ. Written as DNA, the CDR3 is TGTGCCAGCAGCTATGGATTAGGACAGGGGAGAAGTGAAAAACTGTTTTTT. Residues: CASSYGLGQGRSEKLFF.